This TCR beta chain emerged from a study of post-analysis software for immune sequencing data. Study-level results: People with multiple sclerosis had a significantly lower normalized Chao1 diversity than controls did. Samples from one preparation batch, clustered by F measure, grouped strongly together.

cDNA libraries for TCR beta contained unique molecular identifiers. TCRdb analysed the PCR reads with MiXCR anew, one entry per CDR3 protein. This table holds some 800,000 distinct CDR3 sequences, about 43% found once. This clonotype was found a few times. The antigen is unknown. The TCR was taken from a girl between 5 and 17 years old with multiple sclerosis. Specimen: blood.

CDR3 amino acids: CASSQGGTGGHEQYF. The CDR3 DNA reads as TGCGCCAGCAGCCAAGGTGGGACAGGGGGCCACGAGCAGTACTTC. The chain carries TRBV4-1 and TRBJ2-7, with 12 positions matching TRBD1. The germline CDR1 and CDR2 sequences are MGHRA and YSYEKL. The V and J ends lost 1 base and 5 bases, in that order; junction bases with no gene match: 3. The CDR3 totals 15 residues.